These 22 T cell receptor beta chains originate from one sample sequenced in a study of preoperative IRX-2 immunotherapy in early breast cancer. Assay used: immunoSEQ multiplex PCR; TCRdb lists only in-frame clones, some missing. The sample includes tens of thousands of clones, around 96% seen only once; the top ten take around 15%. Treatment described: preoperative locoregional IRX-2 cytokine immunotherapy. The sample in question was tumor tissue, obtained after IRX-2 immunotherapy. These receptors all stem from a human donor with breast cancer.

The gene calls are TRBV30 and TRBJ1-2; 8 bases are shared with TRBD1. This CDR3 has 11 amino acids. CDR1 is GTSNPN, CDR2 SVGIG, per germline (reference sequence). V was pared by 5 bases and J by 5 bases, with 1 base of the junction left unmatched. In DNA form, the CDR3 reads TGTGCCTGGCAGGGGGCTTATGGCTACACCTTC. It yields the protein CAWQGAYGYTF. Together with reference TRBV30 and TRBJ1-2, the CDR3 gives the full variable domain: SQTIHQWPATLVQPVGSPLSLECTVEGTSNPNLYWYRQAAGRGLQLLFYSVGIGQISSEVPQNLSASRPQDRQFILSSKKLLLSDSGFYLCAWQGAYGYTFGSGTRLTVV.

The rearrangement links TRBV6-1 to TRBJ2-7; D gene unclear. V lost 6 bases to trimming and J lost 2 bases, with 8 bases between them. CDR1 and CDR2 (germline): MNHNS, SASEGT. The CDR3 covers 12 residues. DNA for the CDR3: TGTGCCAGCAGGTCCTCTCCCTACGAGCAGTACTTC. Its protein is CASRSSPYEQYF.

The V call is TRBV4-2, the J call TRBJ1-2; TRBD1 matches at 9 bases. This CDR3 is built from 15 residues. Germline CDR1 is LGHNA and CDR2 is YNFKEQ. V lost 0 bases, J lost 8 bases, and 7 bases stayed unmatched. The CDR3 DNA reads TGTGCCAGCAGCCAAGAGTTACAGGGGGCGCGAGGCTACACCTTC. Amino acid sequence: CASSQELQGARGYTF.

This CDR3 reads CASSLAGSRTTHNEQFF. The CDR3 DNA sequence: TGTGCCAGCAGCTTAGCCGGGTCGCGGACTACTCACAATGAGCAGTTCTTC. The chain carries TRBV7-2 and TRBJ2-1; possibly TRBD2 for D (6 bases). The CDR3 has 17 amino acids. V dropped 0 bases and J dropped 5 bases, with 17 bases sitting between them. Germline V gene lookup returns CDR1 SGHTA and CDR2 FQGNSA.

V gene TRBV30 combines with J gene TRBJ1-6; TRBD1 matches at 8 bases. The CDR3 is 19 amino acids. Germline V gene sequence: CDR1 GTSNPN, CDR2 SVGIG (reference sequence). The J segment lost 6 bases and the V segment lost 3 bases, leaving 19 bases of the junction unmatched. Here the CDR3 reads CAWRVGLTQGAYPNSPLHF. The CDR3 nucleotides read TGTGCCTGGAGAGTCGGACTCACTCAGGGGGCCTATCCTAATTCACCCCTCCACTTT.

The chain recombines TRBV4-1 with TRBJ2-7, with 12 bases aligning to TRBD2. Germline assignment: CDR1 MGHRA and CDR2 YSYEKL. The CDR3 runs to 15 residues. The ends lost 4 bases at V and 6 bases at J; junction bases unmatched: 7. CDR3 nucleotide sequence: TGCGCCAGCAGCCCATCTAGCGGGGGGGTTGTCGAGCAGTACTTC. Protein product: CASSPSSGGVVEQYF.

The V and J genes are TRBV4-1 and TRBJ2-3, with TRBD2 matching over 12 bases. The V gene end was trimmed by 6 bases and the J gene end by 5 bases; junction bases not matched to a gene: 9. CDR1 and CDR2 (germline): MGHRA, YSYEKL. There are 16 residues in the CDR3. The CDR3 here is CASRITSGRRGDTQYF. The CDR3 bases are TGCGCCAGCAGGATAACTAGCGGGAGGAGGGGAGATACGCAGTATTTT.

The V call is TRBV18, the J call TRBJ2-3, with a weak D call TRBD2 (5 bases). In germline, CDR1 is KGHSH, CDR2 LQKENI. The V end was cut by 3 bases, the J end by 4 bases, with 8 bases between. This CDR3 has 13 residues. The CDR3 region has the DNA TGTGCCAGCTCACCCGGACTGGCAGATACGCAGTATTTT. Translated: CASSPGLADTQYF.

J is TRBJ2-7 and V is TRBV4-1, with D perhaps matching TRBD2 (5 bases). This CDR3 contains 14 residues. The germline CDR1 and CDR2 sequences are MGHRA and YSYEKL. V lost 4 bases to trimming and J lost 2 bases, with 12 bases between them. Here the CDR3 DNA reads TGCGCCAGCAGCCCGTCGGGATTCCCCTACGAGCAGTACTTC. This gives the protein CASSPSGFPYEQYF.

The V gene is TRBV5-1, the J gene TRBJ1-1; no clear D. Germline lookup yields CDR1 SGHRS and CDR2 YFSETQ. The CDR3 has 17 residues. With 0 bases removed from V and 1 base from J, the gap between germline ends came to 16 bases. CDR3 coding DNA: TGCGCCAGCAGCTTGGATTCAACATTCGCTCGGAACACTGAAGCTTTCTTT. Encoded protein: CASSLDSTFARNTEAFF.

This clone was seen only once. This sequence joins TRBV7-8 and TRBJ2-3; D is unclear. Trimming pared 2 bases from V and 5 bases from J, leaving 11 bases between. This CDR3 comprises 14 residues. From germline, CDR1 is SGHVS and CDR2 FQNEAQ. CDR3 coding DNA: TGTGCCAGCAGCTTAATAAATAAGGGAGATACGCAGTATTTT. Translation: CASSLINKGDTQYF.

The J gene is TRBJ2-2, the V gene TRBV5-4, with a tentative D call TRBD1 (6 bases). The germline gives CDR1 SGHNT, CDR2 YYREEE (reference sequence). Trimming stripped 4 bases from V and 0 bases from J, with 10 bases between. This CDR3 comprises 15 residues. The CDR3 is CASSRDRTNTGELFF. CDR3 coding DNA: TGTGCCAGCAGCCGCGACAGGACGAACACCGGGGAGCTGTTTTTT.

CDR3 residues: CASSDRVRPPYEQYF. In DNA, the CDR3 is TGTGCCAGCAGCGACAGGGTCCGGCCACCTTACGAGCAGTACTTC. The chain has TRBV6-1 and TRBJ2-7, with 7 bases matching TRBD1. The CDR3 loop spans 15 amino acids. The V gene's germline CDR1 is MNHNS and CDR2 SASEGT. V lost 6 bases, J lost 4 bases, and 12 bases stayed unmatched.

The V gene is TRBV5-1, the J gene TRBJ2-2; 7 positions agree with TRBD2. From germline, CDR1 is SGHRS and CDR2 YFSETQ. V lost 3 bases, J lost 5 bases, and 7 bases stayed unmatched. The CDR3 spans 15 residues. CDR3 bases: TGCGCCAGCAGCTCGGAGGCGCGGGGGACCGGGGAGCTGTTTTTT. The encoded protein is CASSSEARGTGELFF.

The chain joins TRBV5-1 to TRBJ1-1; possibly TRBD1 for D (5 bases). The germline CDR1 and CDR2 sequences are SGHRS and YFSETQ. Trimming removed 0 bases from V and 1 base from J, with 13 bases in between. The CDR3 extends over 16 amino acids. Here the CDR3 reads CASSLVGPDTNTEAFF. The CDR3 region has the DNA TGCGCCAGCAGCTTGGTGGGGCCGGACACGAACACTGAAGCTTTCTTT. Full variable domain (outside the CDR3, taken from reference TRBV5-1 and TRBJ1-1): KAGVTQTPRYLIKTRGQQVTLSCSPISGHRSVSWYQQTPGQGLQFLFEYFSETQRNKGNFPGRFSGRQFSNSRSEMNVSTLELGDSALYLCASSLVGPDTNTEAFFGQGTRLTVV.

The DNA of the CDR3 is TGTGCCAGCAGTAGGATACTCGCCCAGTTCGCGAACACCGGGGAGCTGTTTTTT. It yields the protein CASSRILAQFANTGELFF. The V and J genes are TRBV27 and TRBJ2-2; unclear D gene. CDR3 length equals 18 residues. Per the germline V gene, CDR1 is MNHEY and CDR2 is SMNVEV (reference sequence). With 5 bases removed from V and 0 bases from J, the gap between germline ends came to 19 bases.

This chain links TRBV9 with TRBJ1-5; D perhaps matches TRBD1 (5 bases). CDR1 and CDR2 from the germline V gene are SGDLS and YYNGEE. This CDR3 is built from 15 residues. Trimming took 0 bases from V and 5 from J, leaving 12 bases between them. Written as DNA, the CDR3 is TGTGCCAGCAGCGTAGAACCGGGGCGCGATCAGCCCCAGCATTTT. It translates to CASSVEPGRDQPQHF.

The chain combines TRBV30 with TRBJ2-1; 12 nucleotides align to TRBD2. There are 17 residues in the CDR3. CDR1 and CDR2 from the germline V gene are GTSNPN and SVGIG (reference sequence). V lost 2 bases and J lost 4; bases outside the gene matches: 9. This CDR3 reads CAWSSHQGLAGYNEQFF. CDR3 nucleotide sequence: TGTGCCTGGAGTTCCCACCAAGGACTAGCGGGATACAATGAGCAGTTCTTC.

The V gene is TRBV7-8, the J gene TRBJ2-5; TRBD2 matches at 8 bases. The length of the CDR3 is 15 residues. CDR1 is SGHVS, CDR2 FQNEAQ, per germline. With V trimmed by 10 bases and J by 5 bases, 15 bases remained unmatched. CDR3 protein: CATGRAGGPVETQYF. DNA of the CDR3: TGTGCCACCGGACGCGCGGGAGGCCCTGTGGAGACCCAGTACTTC.

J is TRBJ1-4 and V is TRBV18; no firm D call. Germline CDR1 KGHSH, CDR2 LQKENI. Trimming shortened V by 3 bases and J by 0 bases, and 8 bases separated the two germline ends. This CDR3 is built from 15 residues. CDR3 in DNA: TGTGCCAGCTCACCGTTGCGAGCAACTAATGAAAAACTGTTTTTT. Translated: CASSPLRATNEKLFF.

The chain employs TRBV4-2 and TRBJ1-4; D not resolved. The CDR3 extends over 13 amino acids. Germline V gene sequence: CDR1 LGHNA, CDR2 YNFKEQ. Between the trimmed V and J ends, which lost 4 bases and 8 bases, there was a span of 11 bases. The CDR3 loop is CASSLRRLEKLFF. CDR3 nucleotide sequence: TGTGCCAGCAGCCTAAGACGACTAGAAAAACTGTTTTTT.

The CDR3 region is CASSLGGGNSNQPQHF. The DNA for the CDR3 is TGTGCCAGCAGCTTGGGGGGGGGAAATAGCAATCAGCCCCAGCATTTT. The chain couples TRBV5-5 to TRBJ1-5, with a tentative D call TRBD1 (5 bases). The CDR3 has 16 amino acids. Between the trimmed V and J ends, which lost 0 bases and 0 bases, there was a span of 10 bases. Germline V lookup: CDR1 SGHKS, CDR2 YYEKEE (reference sequence).